This T cell receptor (beta chain) came from a study of immune cell composition in non-small cell lung cancer. Germline CDR1 MNHNS, CDR2 SASEGT. The CDR3 has 16 amino acids. Trimming at V came to 1 base and at J to 7 bases, leaving 8 bases not matched to a gene. Sequencing was performed with immunoSEQ multiplex PCR; in TCRdb, only in-frame clones are kept and a portion is missing. This table holds thousands of clones, roughly 80% found once. Concerning this clone itself: Its antigen is unidentified.

Template was genomic DNA from frozen, unsorted single-cell suspensions. Study-level points and caveats: Squamous carcinomas (75%) more often had tumour-associated clones >0.5% than adenocarcinomas (approximately 35%).

The V and J genes are TRBV6-1 and TRBJ1-5, with 9 nucleotides matching TRBD1. The sequence derives from a human donor with non-small cell lung cancer. Input material: lung tumor tissue. The CDR3 DNA is TGTGCCAGCAGTGAAGGAATACAGGGGGCGAGGCAGCCCCAGCATTTT. It is translated as CASSEGIQGARQPQHF.